One sample yielded the 11 T cell receptor beta chains listed below, sequenced in a study of response to subunit inactivated influenza vaccine. TCRdb called the RT-PCR reads again in MiXCR, with one record for every CDR3 protein. This sample has around 480,000 distinct CDR3 sequences; about 15% occur once, and the top ten carry less than 4%. The sample was CD4+ T cells sorted from PBMCs, taken around 2 years after vaccination. These receptor sequences come from a man aged 50 to 75 who received an inactivated influenza vaccine.

The chain carries TRBV29-1 and TRBJ2-1, with D perhaps TRBD2 (7 bases). Trimming removed 7 bases from V and 10 bases from J, with 17 bases in between. The CDR3 length is 12 residues. Germline CDR1 is SQVTM and CDR2 is ANQGSEA. CDR3 loop: CSEIRGGGEQFF. The CDR3 DNA follows: TGCAGCGAAATACGCGGGGGCGGGGAGCAGTTCTTC.

This chain joins TRBV12-3 or TRBV12-4 and TRBJ1-4; no firm D call. Trimming shortened V by 5 bases and J by 7 bases, and 11 bases separated the two germline ends. This CDR3 has 13 residues. Written as DNA, the CDR3 is TGTGCCAGCAGTATCGGACGGGGTGAAAAACTGTTTTTT. Encoded protein: CASSIGRGEKLFF.

J is TRBJ2-3 and V is TRBV28; D remains unclear. CDR1 MDHEN and CDR2 SYDVKM come from the germline V gene. V lost 6 bases to trimming and J lost 6 bases, with 7 bases between them. The CDR3 has 11 amino acids. The CDR3 coding sequence is TGTGCCAGCAGGGATATTGATACGCAGTATTTT. As protein: CASRDIDTQYF.

Many counts were recorded for this clonotype. The chain joins TRBV5-1 to TRBJ2-3; D ambiguous. V lost 4 bases and J 0 bases, leaving 9 bases between the germline ends. The germline CDR1 and CDR2 sequences are SGHRS and YFSETQ. This CDR3 is built from 14 residues. CDR3 DNA sequence: TGCGCCAGCAGCCTAAGGCGGAGCACAGATACGCAGTATTTT. It yields the protein CASSLRRSTDTQYF.

CDR3 in DNA: TGTGCCAGCAGTTTAGAGGGCGGGGTCGGCGAGCAGTACTTC. Its protein product is CASSLEGGVGEQYF. This chain links TRBV12-3 or TRBV12-4 with TRBJ2-7, with a weak D call TRBD2 (6 bases). V was shortened by 1 base and J by 6 bases, with 13 bases between the two germline ends. The CDR3 extends over 14 amino acids.

The chain is built from TRBV28 and TRBJ2-7, with 10 nucleotides matching TRBD2. Trimming cost V 7 bases and J 2 bases; bases outside gene matches: 8. In germline, CDR1 is MDHEN, CDR2 SYDVKM. The CDR3 extends over 15 amino acids. The CDR3 DNA reads TGTGCCAGCATTACTGGACTAGCGGACGCCTACGAGCAGTACTTC. It is translated as CASITGLADAYEQYF.

This rearrangement joins TRBV6-5 to TRBJ2-2, with 9 bases lining up with TRBD1. The CDR3 is 15 amino acids. Per the germline V gene, CDR1 is MNHEY and CDR2 is SVGAGI. The J segment lost 4 bases and the V segment lost 4 bases, leaving 4 bases of the junction unmatched. CDR3 residues: CASSSGDRATGELFF. DNA for the CDR3: TGTGCCAGCAGTTCTGGGGACAGGGCCACCGGGGAGCTGTTTTTT.

In this sample, this clonotype turned up a few times. This rearrangement joins TRBV10-3 to TRBJ1-5; D is uncertain. This CDR3 has 14 residues. From germline, CDR1 is ENHRY and CDR2 SYGVKD. Deletions cut 4 bases from V and 3 bases from J, with 10 bases between. CDR3 sequence reads: CAISAAVDNQPQHF. CDR3 sequence (DNA): TGTGCCATCAGTGCGGCGGTGGACAATCAGCCCCAGCATTTT.

Concerning this clonotype itself: A much larger clone is a single base away; this may be a read error. The CDR3 carries no conserved terminal phenylalanine or tryptophan, so it likely arises from a read error. This chain joins TRBV12-3 or TRBV12-4 and TRBJ2-3, with 11 positions matching TRBD2. V trimming: 2 bases; J trimming: 3 bases; junction bases outside the gene matches: 7. The CDR3 runs to 17 residues. As DNA, the CDR3 is TGTGCCAGCAGTTTATTGCTAGCGGGAGGACGGACAGATACGCAGTATATT. Protein sequence: CASSLLLAGGRTDTQYI.

The rearrangement links TRBV20-1 to TRBJ2-2; D might be TRBD1 or TRBD2, each matching 7 bases. CDR3 size: 14 residues. The germline gives CDR1 DFQATT, CDR2 SNEGSKA (reference sequence). Trimming removed 3 bases from V and 8 bases from J, with 16 bases in between. CDR3 nucleotide sequence: TGCAGTGCTAGGAGGCAGGGGGGGACGGGGGAGCTGTTTTTT. Translating it yields CSARRQGGTGELFF.

This clonotype was observed many times. V is TRBV11-2 and J is TRBJ2-3; no firm D call. This CDR3 comprises 12 residues. V lost 2 bases and J lost 5, with 5 bases in between. Germline V gene sequence: CDR1 SGHAT, CDR2 FQNNGV. The CDR3 region is CASSLMGDTQYF. CDR3 nucleotide sequence: TGTGCCAGCAGCTTAATGGGAGATACGCAGTATTTT.